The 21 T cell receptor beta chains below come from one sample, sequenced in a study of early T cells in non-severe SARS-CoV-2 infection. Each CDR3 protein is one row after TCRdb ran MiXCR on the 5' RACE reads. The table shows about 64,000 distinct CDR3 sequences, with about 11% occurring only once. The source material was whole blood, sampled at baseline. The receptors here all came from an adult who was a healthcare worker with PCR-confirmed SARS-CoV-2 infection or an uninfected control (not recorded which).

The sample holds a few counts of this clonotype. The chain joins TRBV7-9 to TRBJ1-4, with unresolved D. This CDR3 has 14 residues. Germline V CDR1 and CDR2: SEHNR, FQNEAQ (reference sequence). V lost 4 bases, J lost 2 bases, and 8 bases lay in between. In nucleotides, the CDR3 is TGTGCCAGCAGCTCCCGGGCCACTAATGAAAAACTGTTTTTT. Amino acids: CASSSRATNEKLFF.

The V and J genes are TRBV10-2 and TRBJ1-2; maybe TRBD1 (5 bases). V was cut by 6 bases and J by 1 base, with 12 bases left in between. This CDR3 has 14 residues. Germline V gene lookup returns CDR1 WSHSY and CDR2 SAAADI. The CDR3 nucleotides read TGCGCCAGCAGACCTGGGGCCCATAACTATGGCTACACCTTC. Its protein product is CASRPGAHNYGYTF.

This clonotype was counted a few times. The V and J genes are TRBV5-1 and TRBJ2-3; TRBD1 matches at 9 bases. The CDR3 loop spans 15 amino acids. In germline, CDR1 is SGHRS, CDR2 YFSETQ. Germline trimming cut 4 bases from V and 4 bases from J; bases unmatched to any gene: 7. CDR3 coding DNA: TGCGCCAGCAGCCCCGGGGACAGGGTGGCAGATACGCAGTATTTT. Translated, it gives CASSPGDRVADTQYF.

The CDR3: CASSVARGETQYF. The CDR3 nucleotides are TGTGCCAGCAGCGTGGCCAGGGGGGAGACCCAGTACTTC. The chain joins TRBV9 to TRBJ2-5, with 7 bases fitting TRBD1. Germline assignment: CDR1 SGDLS and CDR2 YYNGEE. The CDR3 contains 13 residues. The junction had 3 bases not matched to a gene; V was cut back by 2 bases and J by 5 bases.

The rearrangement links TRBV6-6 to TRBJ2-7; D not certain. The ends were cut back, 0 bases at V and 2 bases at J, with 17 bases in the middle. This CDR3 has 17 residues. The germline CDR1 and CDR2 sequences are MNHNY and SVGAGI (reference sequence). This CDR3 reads CASSYSTFGDTTYEQYF. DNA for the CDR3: TGTGCCAGCAGTTACTCGACTTTTGGGGATACAACCTACGAGCAGTACTTC.

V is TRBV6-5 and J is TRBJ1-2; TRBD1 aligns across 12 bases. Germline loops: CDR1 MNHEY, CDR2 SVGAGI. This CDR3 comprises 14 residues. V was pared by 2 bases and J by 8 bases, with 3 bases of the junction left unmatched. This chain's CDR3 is CASSYPGTGGGYTF. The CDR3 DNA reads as TGTGCCAGCAGTTACCCTGGGACAGGGGGCGGCTACACCTTC.

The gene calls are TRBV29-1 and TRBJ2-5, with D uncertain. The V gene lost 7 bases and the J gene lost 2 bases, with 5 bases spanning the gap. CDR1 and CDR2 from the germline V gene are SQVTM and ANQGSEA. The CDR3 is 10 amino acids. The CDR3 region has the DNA TGCAGCGGCTTACAAGAGACCCAGTACTTC. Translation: CSGLQETQYF.

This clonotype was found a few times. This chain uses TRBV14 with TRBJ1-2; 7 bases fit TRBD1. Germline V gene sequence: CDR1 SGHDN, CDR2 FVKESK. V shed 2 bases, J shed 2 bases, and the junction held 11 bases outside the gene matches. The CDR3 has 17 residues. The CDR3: CASSQKALGQVNYGYTF. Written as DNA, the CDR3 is TGTGCCAGCAGCCAAAAAGCCTTAGGACAGGTCAACTATGGCTACACCTTC.

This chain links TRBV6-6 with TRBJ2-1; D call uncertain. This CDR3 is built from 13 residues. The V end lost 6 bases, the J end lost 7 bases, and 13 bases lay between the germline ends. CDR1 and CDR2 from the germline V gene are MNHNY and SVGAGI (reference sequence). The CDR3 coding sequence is TGTGCCAGCAGGAAGATTGTTTCGAATGAGCAGTTCTTC. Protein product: CASRKIVSNEQFF.

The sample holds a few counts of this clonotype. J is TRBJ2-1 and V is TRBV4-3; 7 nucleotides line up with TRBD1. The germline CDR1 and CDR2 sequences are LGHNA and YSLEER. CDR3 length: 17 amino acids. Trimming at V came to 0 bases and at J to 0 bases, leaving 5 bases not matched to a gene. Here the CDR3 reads CASSQDQDRSSYNEQFF. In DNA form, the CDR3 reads TGCGCCAGCAGCCAAGATCAGGACAGGAGCTCCTACAATGAGCAGTTCTTC.

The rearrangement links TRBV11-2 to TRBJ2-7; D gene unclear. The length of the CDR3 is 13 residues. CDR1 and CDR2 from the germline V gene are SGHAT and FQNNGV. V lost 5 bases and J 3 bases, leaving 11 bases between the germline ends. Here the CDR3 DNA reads TGTGCCAGCAGCCGAACTGACATCTACGAGCAGTACTTC. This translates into CASSRTDIYEQYF.

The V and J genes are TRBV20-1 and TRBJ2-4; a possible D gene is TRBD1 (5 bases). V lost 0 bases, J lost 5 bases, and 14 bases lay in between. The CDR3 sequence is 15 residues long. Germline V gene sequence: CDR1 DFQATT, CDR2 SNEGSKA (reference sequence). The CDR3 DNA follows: TGCAGTGCTAGAGATTCGAACAGGCTGCAAAACATTCAGTACTTC. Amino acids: CSARDSNRLQNIQYF.

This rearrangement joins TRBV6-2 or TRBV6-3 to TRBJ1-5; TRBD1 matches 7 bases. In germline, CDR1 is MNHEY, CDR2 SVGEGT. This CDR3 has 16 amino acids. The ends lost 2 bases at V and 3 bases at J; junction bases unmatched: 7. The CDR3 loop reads CASSYGRDRDNQPQHF. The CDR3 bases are TGTGCCAGCAGTTACGGAAGAGACAGGGACAATCAGCCCCAGCATTTT.

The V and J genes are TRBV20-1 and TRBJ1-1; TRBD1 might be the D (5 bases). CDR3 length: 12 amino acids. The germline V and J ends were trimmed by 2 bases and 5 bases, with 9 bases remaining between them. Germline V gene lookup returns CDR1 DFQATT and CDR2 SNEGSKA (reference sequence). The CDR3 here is CSARMTETEAFF. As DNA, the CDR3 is TGCAGTGCTAGAATGACAGAGACTGAAGCTTTCTTT.

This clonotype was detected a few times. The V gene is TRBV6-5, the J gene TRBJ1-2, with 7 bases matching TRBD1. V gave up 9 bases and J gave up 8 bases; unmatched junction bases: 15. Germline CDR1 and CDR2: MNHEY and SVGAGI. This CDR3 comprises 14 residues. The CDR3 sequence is CASSRDRSLGGYTF. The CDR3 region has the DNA TGTGCCAGTAGCCGGGACAGATCCCTCGGAGGCTACACCTTC.

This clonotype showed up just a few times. Written as DNA, the CDR3 is TGTGCCAGCAGATTAGGGGGGATGTTGTATGGCTACACCTTC. Its protein is CASRLGGMLYGYTF. This chain links TRBV6-6 with TRBJ1-2; TRBD1 is a possible D gene (6 bases). Between the trimmed V and J ends, which lost 6 bases and 5 bases, there was a span of 16 bases. In germline, CDR1 is MNHNY, CDR2 SVGAGI (reference sequence). This CDR3 contains 14 residues.

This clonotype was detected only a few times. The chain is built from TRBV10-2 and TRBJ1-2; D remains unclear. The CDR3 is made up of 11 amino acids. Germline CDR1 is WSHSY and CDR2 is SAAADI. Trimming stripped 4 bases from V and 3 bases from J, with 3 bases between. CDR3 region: CASSGDYGYTF. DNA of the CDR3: TGCGCCAGCAGTGGGGACTATGGCTACACCTTC.

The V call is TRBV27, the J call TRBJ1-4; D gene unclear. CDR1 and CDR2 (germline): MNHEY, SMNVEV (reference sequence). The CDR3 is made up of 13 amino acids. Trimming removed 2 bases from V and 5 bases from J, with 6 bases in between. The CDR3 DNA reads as TGTGCCAGCAGTTTAGAGCGGAATGAAAAACTGTTTTTT. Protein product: CASSLERNEKLFF. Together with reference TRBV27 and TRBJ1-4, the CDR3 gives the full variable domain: EAQVTQNPRYLITVTGKKLTVTCSQNMNHEYMSWYRQDPGLGLRQIYYSMNVEVTDKGDVPEGYKVSRKEKRNFPLILESPSPNQTSLYFCASSLERNEKLFFGSGTQLSVL.

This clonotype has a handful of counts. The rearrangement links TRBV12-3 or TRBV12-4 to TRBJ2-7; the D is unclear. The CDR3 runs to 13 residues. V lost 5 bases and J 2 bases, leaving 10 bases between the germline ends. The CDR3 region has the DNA TGTGCCAGCAGTCCCGGACCTACCTACGAGCAGTACTTC. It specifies CASSPGPTYEQYF.

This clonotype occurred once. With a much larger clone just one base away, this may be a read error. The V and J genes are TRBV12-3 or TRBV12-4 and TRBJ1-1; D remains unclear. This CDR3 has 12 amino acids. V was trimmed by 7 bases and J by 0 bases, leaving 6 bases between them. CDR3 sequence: CASTRVNTEAFF. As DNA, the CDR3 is TGTGCCAGCACTCGGGTGAACACTGAAGCTTTCTTT.

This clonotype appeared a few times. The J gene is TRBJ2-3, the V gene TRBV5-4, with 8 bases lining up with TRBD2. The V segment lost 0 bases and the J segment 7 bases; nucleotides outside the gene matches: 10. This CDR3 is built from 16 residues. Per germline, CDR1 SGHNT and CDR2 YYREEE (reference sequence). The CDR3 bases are TGTGCCAGCAGCTTGGACCCCTGGGCGGGGGGCAATACGCAGTATTTT. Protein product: CASSLDPWAGGNTQYF.